This T cell receptor (beta chain) was captured in a study of identifying expanded T cells in peripheral blood. Study observations and caveats: Variance in clone template counts between two-week samples significantly increased with total template count across all healthy donors.

TCRdb's table, derived via immunoSEQ multiplex PCR, lists solely in-frame clones and lacks some. The repertoire holds some 77,000 clones, with 70% to 90% as singletons. In germline, CDR1 is SGHAT, CDR2 FQNNGV. The CDR3 runs to 15 residues. The trim removed 4 bases at V and 6 bases at J, leaving 4 bases unmatched. Comments on this clone: The antigen is unknown.

Sequences were obtained from blood. The receptor's source is a person between 18 and 70 years old in good health. The chain couples TRBV11-2 to TRBJ1-5, with 12 bases that match TRBD1. CDR3 amino acids: CASSSGQGAAQPQHF. DNA for the CDR3: TGTGCCAGCAGCTCGGGACAGGGGGCAGCTCAGCCCCAGCATTTT.